This TCR beta chain was profiled in a study of T-cell reconstitution after alpha-beta-depleted transplantation in children. This clonotype was seen only a few times. The CDR3 totals 14 residues. The J segment lost 5 bases and the V segment lost 7 bases, leaving 8 bases of the junction unmatched. Germline CDR1 reads MNHEY; CDR2 reads SVGEGT. The TCRbeta library was prepared with unique molecular identifiers. TCRdb redid the calling of the PCR reads with MiXCR, one entry per CDR3 protein. The sample has 380,000 or so distinct CDR3 sequences; approximately 12% are singletons. The specimen comprised PBMCs, sampled from the stem cell graft. This receptor was identified in a human donor who donated a stem cell graft to a child with Fanconi anemia. This chain uses TRBV6-2 or TRBV6-3 with TRBJ1-2; 9 nucleotides match TRBD1. CDR3: CASIHRDRDYGYTF. Written as DNA, the CDR3 is TGTGCCAGCATTCACCGGGACAGGGATTATGGCTACACCTTC.